Included here is one TCR beta chain sequence, with context. The CDR3 sequence is 14 residues long. Per germline, CDR1 LGHNA and CDR2 YNFKEQ. V was cut by 4 bases and J by 9 bases, with 16 bases left in between. This table comes from immunoSEQ multiplex PCR, and its TCRdb copy is limited to in-frame clones, with some not included. The sample contains about 2 million clones, approximately 95% of which appear only once. The data derive from a study of shared clonotypes between healthy human individuals. This rearrangement joins TRBV4-2 to TRBJ1-5, with D tentatively TRBD1 (5 bases). This TCR came from a man younger than 35 in good health. The sample was naive CD4+ T cells sorted from blood. Subset of the sample: CD45RA+ positively selected. CDR3 amino acids: CASSPSREGRPQHF. CDR3 DNA sequence: TGTGCCAGCAGCCCGTCCAGGGAGGGGCGGCCCCAGCATTTT.